The 8 T cell receptor beta chains below come from one sample, sequenced in a study of identical twins. TCRdb called the 5' RACE reads again in MiXCR, with one record for every CDR3 protein. The sample has hundreds of thousands of distinct CDR3 sequences; over 8.5% are singletons. The data were also submitted as part of a second study, on yellow fever vaccine responses in identical twins.

The sequencing input was PBMCs. The receptors come from a woman younger than 30 in good health.

This clonotype has a handful of counts. The rearrangement links TRBV12-3 or TRBV12-4 to TRBJ2-5; the D is unclear. The CDR3 length is 12 residues. Trimming took 5 bases from V and 7 from J, leaving 11 bases between them. The CDR3 reads CASSPRLSTQYF. The DNA for the CDR3 is TGTGCCAGCAGTCCTCGCCTGTCGACCCAGTACTTC.

V is TRBV7-6 and J is TRBJ2-3; D ambiguous. Looked up from germline, CDR1 is SGHVS and CDR2 is FNYEAQ. Trimming cost V 5 bases and J 4 bases, with 13 bases left between them. This CDR3 comprises 14 residues. CDR3 loop: CASSDLEFADTQYF. The DNA of the CDR3 is TGTGCCAGCAGCGACTTAGAATTTGCAGATACGCAGTATTTT.

This clonotype was recorded many times. The CDR3 DNA follows: TGTGCCAGCAGTTTTGACACCGGAATTTTCTACGAGCAGTACTTC. Protein product: CASSFDTGIFYEQYF. This rearrangement joins TRBV12-3 or TRBV12-4 to TRBJ2-7; the D is unclear. V was shortened by 3 bases and J by 3 bases, with 15 bases between the two germline ends. This CDR3 has 15 residues.

This clonotype was seen many times. This rearrangement joins TRBV6-5 to TRBJ2-5, with D uncertain. V was cut by 2 bases and J by 5 bases, with 12 bases left in between. The germline CDR1 and CDR2 sequences are MNHEY and SVGAGI. The CDR3 has 14 amino acids. DNA for the CDR3: TGTGCCAGCAGTTACCCCGGTGGGCAGGAGACCCAGTACTTC. Its protein is CASSYPGGQETQYF.

This clonotype has just a few counts. The rearrangement links TRBV5-1 to TRBJ2-1; D is undetermined. Trimming removed 0 bases at V and 10 bases at J, with 11 bases between. The CDR3 has 13 residues. Germline V gene lookup returns CDR1 SGHRS and CDR2 YFSETQ. The CDR3 protein is CASSLASSREQFF. Here the CDR3 DNA reads TGCGCCAGCAGCTTGGCCTCGTCACGGGAGCAGTTCTTC.

This clonotype showed up many times. The CDR3 DNA reads TGCGCCAGCAGCCAAGATGTGGCGCAGGGGGAGACCCAGTACTTC. Its translation is CASSQDVAQGETQYF. The chain joins TRBV4-3 to TRBJ2-5; tentatively, D is TRBD1 (6 bases). V lost 0 bases, J lost 5 bases, and 13 bases lay in between. CDR1 LGHNA and CDR2 YSLEER come from the germline V gene. The CDR3 loop spans 15 amino acids.

The rearrangement links TRBV7-6 to TRBJ2-1, with D perhaps matching TRBD1 or TRBD2 (5 bases each). This CDR3 spans 16 amino acids. Trimming removed 3 bases from V and 0 bases from J, with 12 bases in between. The germline CDR1 and CDR2 sequences are SGHVS and FNYEAQ. The CDR3, as DNA: TGTGCCAGCAGCTTCGGGGCGGTAAGCTCCTACAATGAGCAGTTCTTC. Protein: CASSFGAVSSYNEQFF. The full variable domain, in which reference TRBV7-6 and TRBJ2-1 provide the parts outside the CDR3, is GAGVSQSPRYKVTKRGQDVALRCDPISGHVSLYWYRQALGQGPEFLTYFNYEAQQDKSGLPNDRFSAERPEGSISTLTIQRTEQRDSAMYRCASSFGAVSSYNEQFFGPGTRLTVL.

This clonotype was counted at least ten times. The J gene is TRBJ2-7, the V gene TRBV5-1; the D gene is possibly TRBD2 (6 bases). V lost 7 bases and J lost 2, with 13 bases in between. This CDR3 is built from 13 residues. The germline gives CDR1 SGHRS, CDR2 YFSETQ. The CDR3 region is CASGTFGPYEQYF. CDR3 in DNA: TGCGCCAGCGGGACTTTCGGCCCCTACGAGCAGTACTTC.